Below are 2 T cell receptor beta chains sequenced from a single sample in a study of Ad26.COV2.S vaccination and SARS-CoV-2 variants. This table comes from immunoSEQ multiplex PCR, and its TCRdb copy is limited to in-frame clones, with some not included. The sample contains roughly 320,000 clones, around four fifths of which appear only once. Treatment specified: around 19 received Ad26.COV2.S at low or high dose, single or two shots; roughly 5 received placebo; per-sample allocation not given. The samples date from day 63 after the first vaccine or placebo injection. The material was peripheral blood, obtained in a trial of Ad26.COV2.S vaccine versus placebo. Every receptor here comes from a person between 18 and 60 years old who received the Ad26.COV2.S COVID-19 vaccine or a placebo.

The chain links TRBV6-2 or TRBV6-3 to TRBJ1-1; D might be TRBD1 (5 bases). Trimming stripped 6 bases from V and 4 bases from J, with 18 bases between. CDR1 is MNHEY and CDR2 is SVGEGT in the germline V gene. CDR3 size: 15 residues. In DNA, the CDR3 is TGTGCCAGCAGCCCACTGGAGGGGCGAGGCACTGAAGCTTTCTTT. Its translation is CASSPLEGRGTEAFF.

The V gene is TRBV19, the J gene TRBJ1-5, with D possibly TRBD1 on 5 matching bases. Germline V gives CDR1 LNHDA, CDR2 SQIVND (reference sequence). Trimming removed 3 bases at V and 4 bases at J, with 22 bases between. The CDR3 extends over 18 amino acids. In nucleotides, the CDR3 is TGTGCCAGTAGTATGATCGGGACTGGGGTTCGGAATAATCAGCCCCAGCATTTT. This encodes CASSMIGTGVRNNQPQHF.